This T cell receptor (beta chain) was obtained from a study of shared clonotypes between healthy human individuals. TCRdb's table, derived via immunoSEQ multiplex PCR, lists solely in-frame clones and lacks some. The table includes about 2.3 million clones, 85% to 95% detected once. The ends lost 5 bases at V and 5 bases at J; junction bases unmatched: 5. The germline CDR1 and CDR2 sequences are LGHNT and FRNRAP. The CDR3 consists of 14 residues. The clonotype comes from a man between 18 and 35 years old in good health. Some clones in this sample may be carry-over from other donors' samples. Input material: naive CD4+ T cells from PBMCs. Described subset: CD45RA+ positively selected. V usage is TRBV12-5 and J usage is TRBJ2-2; 7 bases map to TRBD2. The chain's CDR3 is CASGTSGVTGELFF. DNA for the CDR3: TGTGCTAGTGGTACCAGCGGGGTTACCGGGGAGCTGTTTTTT.